The 21 T cell receptor beta chains reported below all come from one sample, sequenced in a study of T cell responses to AZD1222 COVID-19 vaccine. Here immunoSEQ multiplex PCR was the method, and the copy in TCRdb shows in-frame clones only, minus some. Of 150,000 to 200,000 clones listed, around 92% were seen once; the top ten hold roughly 8.4%. The specimen was peripheral blood, collected on day 0 of AZD1222 vaccination. The origin of the receptors is an adult in good health.

The chain joins TRBV4-2 to TRBJ2-3; TRBD1 matches 7 bases. J lost 2 bases, V lost 3 bases, and 8 bases had no gene match. The CDR3 has 16 amino acids. The germline V gene encodes CDR1 LGHNA and CDR2 YNFKEQ. This CDR3 reads CASSQRPGQFTDTQYF. CDR3 in DNA: TGTGCCAGCAGCCAGCGACCGGGACAGTTCACAGATACGCAGTATTTT.

In this sample, this clone turned up once. CDR3 sequence: CASSPTGGNTIYF. The CDR3, as DNA: TGTGCCAGCAGCCCGACGGGTGGAAACACCATATATTTT. This chain links TRBV7-3 with TRBJ1-3; no definite D call. V gave up 5 bases and J gave up 3 bases, with 8 bases separating them. This CDR3 is built from 13 residues. The V gene's germline CDR1 is SGHTA and CDR2 FQGTGA.

In the case of this clone: This CDR3 is also generated by other DNA sequences in the sample. In DNA form, the CDR3 reads TGTGCCAGCAGCCCCGGACAGGGAAGCAATCAGCCCCAGCATTTT. Protein: CASSPGQGSNQPQHF. The V and J genes are TRBV9 and TRBJ1-5, with 8 bases aligning to TRBD1. Germline-derived CDR1 and CDR2 are SGDLS and YYNGEE. The CDR3 sequence is 15 residues long. V shed 4 bases and J 1 base; nucleotides not matched to a gene: 4.

The chain is built from TRBV2 and TRBJ1-3; the D is unclear. The V end lost 2 bases, the J end lost 16 bases, and 12 bases lay between the germline ends. Germline V gene lookup returns CDR1 SNHLY and CDR2 FYNNEI. The CDR3 sequence is 11 residues long. This CDR3 reads CASSEPSPVYF. Written as DNA, the CDR3 is TGTGCCAGCAGTGAACCCAGTCCGGTTTATTTT. Looking up the rest from reference TRBV2 and TRBJ1-3 gives the full variable domain: EPEVTQTPSHQVTQMGQEVILRCVPISNHLYFYWYRQILGQKVEFLVSFYNNEISEKSEIFDDQFSVERPDGSNFTLKIRSTKLEDSAMYFCASSEPSPVYFGEGSWLTVV.

The chain is built from TRBV20-1 and TRBJ1-6; D is perhaps TRBD1 (6 bases). This CDR3 is 13 amino acids long. V was pared by 3 bases and J by 10 bases, with 13 bases between. Germline CDR1 reads DFQATT; CDR2 reads SNEGSKA (reference sequence). CDR3 bases: TGCAGTGCTAGTAGAGGGGGGGACTCACCCCTCCACTTT. Encoded protein: CSASRGGDSPLHF.

The V call is TRBV2, the J call TRBJ2-5; a possible D gene is TRBD1 (6 bases). CDR1 is SNHLY and CDR2 is FYNNEI in the germline V gene. The germline V and J ends were trimmed by 8 bases and 2 bases, with 12 bases remaining between them. The CDR3 runs 13 residues. The CDR3: CASLAGTQETQYF. The CDR3 DNA reads TGTGCCAGCCTAGCCGGGACACAAGAGACCCAGTACTTC.

The chain uses TRBV6-5 and TRBJ1-1; D remains unclear. The CDR3 spans 13 residues. V lost 5 bases and J lost 4, with 11 bases in between. Germline V gives CDR1 MNHEY, CDR2 SVGAGI. The CDR3 DNA reads as TGTGCCAGCAGTCCCGGTAGTCTCACTGAAGCTTTCTTT. Translating gives CASSPGSLTEAFF.

The chain recombines TRBV27 with TRBJ2-7, with D perhaps given as TRBD1 or TRBD2 (6 bases each). The V gene lost 2 bases and the J gene lost 4 bases, with 12 bases spanning the gap. Germline V gene data show CDR1 as MNHEY and CDR2 as SMNVEV (reference sequence). The CDR3 is 14 residues long. CDR3 sequence (DNA): TGTGCCAGCAGTTTAAGGGGGGAGGAATACGAGCAGTACTTC. The encoded protein is CASSLRGEEYEQYF.

In DNA, the CDR3 is TGTGCCAGCAGTGATCAATCCAGGGGGCTTAATTCACCCCTCCACTTT. It specifies CASSDQSRGLNSPLHF. The chain employs TRBV28 and TRBJ1-6; 8 bases agree with TRBD1. The CDR3 has 16 residues. The germline gives CDR1 MDHEN, CDR2 SYDVKM. Trimming took 5 bases from V and 6 from J; bases not matched to a gene: 9.

The J gene is TRBJ2-7, the V gene TRBV3-1 (or the pseudogene TRBV3-2); 13 bases are a match to TRBD2. The germline V gene encodes CDR1 LGHDT and CDR2 YNNKEL (reference sequence). Unmatched junction bases numbered 4, after V lost 4 bases and J lost 7 bases. The CDR3 runs to 14 residues. The CDR3 here is CASSLGLAGDEQYF. CDR3 in DNA: TGTGCCAGCAGCCTAGGACTAGCGGGAGATGAGCAGTACTTC.

The chain employs TRBV29-1 and TRBJ1-4; 7 bases match TRBD1. Trimming removed 4 bases from V and 8 bases from J; junction bases left unmatched: 7. The CDR3 spans 13 residues. Germline assignment: CDR1 SQVTM and CDR2 ANQGSEA. CDR3 sequence reads: CSVGGDSKEKLFF. The CDR3 nucleotides read TGCAGCGTTGGCGGGGACAGTAAAGAAAAACTGTTTTTT.

The chain has TRBV7-9 and TRBJ2-3; D may be TRBD2 (6 bases). Germline V gene lookup returns CDR1 SEHNR and CDR2 FQNEAQ (reference sequence). V was trimmed by 8 bases and J by 2 bases, leaving 14 bases between them. The CDR3 runs to 14 residues. CDR3 sequence reads: CASGPGVVTDTQYF. CDR3 bases: TGTGCCAGCGGCCCGGGAGTAGTCACAGATACGCAGTATTTT.

This clone was detected only a few times. The rearrangement joins TRBV6-4 to TRBJ2-1; D not certain. Germline V gives CDR1 MRHNA, CDR2 SNTAGT. V was cut by 4 bases and J by 7 bases, with 17 bases left in between. This CDR3 has 15 amino acids. The CDR3 DNA reads as TGTGCCAGCAGTGTCTCCGACACCCCTGGGAATGAGCAGTTCTTC. Encoded protein: CASSVSDTPGNEQFF.

The gene calls are TRBV9 and TRBJ2-1; 9 nucleotides match TRBD1. The CDR3 is 14 amino acids. Trimming removed 2 bases from V and 7 bases from J; junction bases left unmatched: 4. In germline, CDR1 is SGDLS, CDR2 YYNGEE. The CDR3 nucleotides are TGTGCCAGCAGCGTCGGGACAGGGCGGAATGAGCAGTTCTTC. It codes for CASSVGTGRNEQFF.

The chain has TRBV13 and TRBJ2-7; the D is unclear. Trimming removed 5 bases at V and 2 bases at J, with 10 bases between. The CDR3 covers 13 residues. Germline CDR1 PRHDT, CDR2 FYEKMQ (reference sequence). CDR3 sequence reads: CASSVNYAYEQYF. The CDR3, as DNA: TGTGCCAGCAGCGTAAACTACGCCTACGAGCAGTACTTC.

This chain uses TRBV6-6 with TRBJ1-6; D perhaps matches TRBD1 (6 bases). Trimming stripped 6 bases from V and 8 bases from J, with 14 bases between. This CDR3 comprises 14 residues. CDR1 and CDR2 from the germline V gene are MNHNY and SVGAGI (reference sequence). CDR3: CASRATGLHSPLHF. The CDR3 DNA reads as TGTGCCAGCAGAGCCACAGGGTTACATTCACCCCTCCACTTT.

The V gene is TRBV30, the J gene TRBJ1-2, with D uncertain. V lost 0 bases, J lost 3 bases, and 14 bases lay in between. There are 15 residues in the CDR3. Per the germline V gene, CDR1 is GTSNPN and CDR2 is SVGIG (reference sequence). The CDR3 here is CAWSVRYGTDYGYTF. The DNA for the CDR3 is TGTGCCTGGAGTGTACGGTACGGTACGGACTATGGCTACACCTTC.

The V gene is TRBV29-1, the J gene TRBJ1-1; 7 bases are a match to TRBD1. CDR3 length equals 13 residues. The ends lost 7 bases at V and 0 bases at J; junction bases unmatched: 5. Germline V CDR1 and CDR2: SQVTM, ANQGSEA. CDR3 nucleotide sequence: TGCAGCGCTATGGGACAGATGAACACTGAAGCTTTCTTT. It translates to CSAMGQMNTEAFF.

The rearrangement joins TRBV18 to TRBJ2-4; D is possibly TRBD1 (6 bases). V was clipped by 5 bases and J by 0 bases, with 11 bases between them. The CDR3 has 15 residues. From germline, CDR1 is KGHSH and CDR2 LQKENI. In nucleotides, the CDR3 is TGTGCCAGCTCAAGGACAGTCTTAGCCAAAAACATTCAGTACTTC. Encoded protein: CASSRTVLAKNIQYF.

The rearrangement links TRBV27 to TRBJ1-5, with TRBD1 as a possible D gene (5 bases). V shed 4 bases and J shed 2 bases, with 12 bases lying between them. Germline V gene lookup returns CDR1 MNHEY and CDR2 SMNVEV (reference sequence). This CDR3 spans 15 amino acids. The CDR3 here is CASSYGAGGNQPQHF. The DNA of the CDR3 is TGTGCCAGCAGTTATGGGGCCGGGGGCAATCAGCCCCAGCATTTT.

J is TRBJ1-1 and V is TRBV6-6; D not certain. The CDR3 covers 14 residues. The V and J ends lost 7 bases and 11 bases respectively, with 23 bases between them. CDR1 and CDR2 (germline): MNHNY, SVGAGI (reference sequence). The CDR3 nucleotides read TGTGCCAGCACCTACAATCCTATGGGCCTTGACGCTTTCTTT. Its protein is CASTYNPMGLDAFF.